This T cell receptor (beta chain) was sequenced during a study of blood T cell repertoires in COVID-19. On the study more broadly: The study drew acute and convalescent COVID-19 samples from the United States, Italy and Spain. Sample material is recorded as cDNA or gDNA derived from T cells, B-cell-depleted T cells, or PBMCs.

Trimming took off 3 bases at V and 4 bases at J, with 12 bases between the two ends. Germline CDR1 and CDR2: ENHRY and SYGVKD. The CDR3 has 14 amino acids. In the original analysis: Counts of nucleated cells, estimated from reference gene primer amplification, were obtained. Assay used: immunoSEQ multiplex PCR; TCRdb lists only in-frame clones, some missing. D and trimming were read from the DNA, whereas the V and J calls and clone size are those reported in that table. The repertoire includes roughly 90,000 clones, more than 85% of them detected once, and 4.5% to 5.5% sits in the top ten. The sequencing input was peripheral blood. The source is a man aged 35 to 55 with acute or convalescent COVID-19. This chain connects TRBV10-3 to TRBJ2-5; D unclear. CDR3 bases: TGTGCCATCAGTGACCCCCAGTTTCGAGAGACCCAGTACTTC. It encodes CAISDPQFRETQYF.